This is a list of T cell receptor beta chains from one sample in a study of neurological immune-mediated disorders. TCRdb re-called the 5' RACE reads with MiXCR, one entry per CDR3 protein. Here the sample spans 48,000 or so distinct CDR3 sequences, 10% being singletons. The sample consisted of PBMCs. All receptors derive from a woman in her thirties or forties with HTLV-1-associated myelopathy (HAM/TSP). Each CDR3 is given with its conserved first and last residue. Each record gives: clone size, D gene, V gene, J gene, CDR3 protein, CDR3 DNA. The D gene is left open where the match is weak. Clone size is shown for a subset of rows, as once, few, many or a class of expanded clone.

many	TRBD2	TRBV20-1	TRBJ2-3	CSASGGAGTDTQYF	TGCAGTGCTAGCGGGGGGGCCGGCACAGATACGCAGTATTTT
many	TRBD1	TRBV20-1	TRBJ2-7	CSARYRQGSYEQYF	TGCAGTGCTCGGTACAGACAGGGTTCCTACGAGCAGTACTTC
few	TRBD2	TRBV4-3	TRBJ2-7	CASSRILGTSGGPLLYEQYF	TGCGCCAGCAGCCGTATCCTCGGGACTAGCGGGGGTCCGCTACTCTACGAGCAGTACTTC
many	NA	TRBV21-1	TRBJ2-5	CASSLNGLFWTQYF	TGTGCCAGCAGCCTTAACGGCCTTTTTTGGACCCAGTACTTC
many	NA	TRBV5-6	TRBJ1-2	CASSLDLWVAGYTF	TGTGCCAGCAGCTTGGACTTATGGGTAGCGGGCTACACCTTC
few	NA	TRBV12-3/TRBV12-4	TRBJ2-7	CASSGLQTYEQYF	TGTGCCAGCAGCGGACTGCAGACCTACGAGCAGTACTTC
many	NA	TRBV19	TRBJ2-2	CASSMLGSGTGELFF	TGTGCCAGTAGTATGTTGGGGTCGGGCACCGGGGAGCTGTTTTTT
many	TRBD1	TRBV19	TRBJ1-1	CASSIRRGREAFF	TGTGCCAGTAGTATCAGGAGGGGGCGAGAAGCTTTCTTT
many	TRBD2	TRBV6-2/TRBV6-3	TRBJ2-5	CASSYGGTSGGETQYF	TGTGCCAGCAGTTACGGCGGGACTAGCGGGGGAGAGACCCAGTACTTC
many	NA	TRBV15	TRBJ1-2	CATSREEGYGYTF	TGTGCCACCAGCAGAGAAGAGGGGTATGGCTACACCTTC
many	NA	TRBV10-3	TRBJ1-1	CAISDGLDTEAFF	TGTGCCATCAGTGATGGGTTGGACACTGAAGCTTTCTTT
many	NA	TRBV2	TRBJ2-6	CASSGGKVSGANVLTF	TGTGCCAGCAGTGGCGGCAAAGTCTCTGGGGCCAACGTCCTGACTTTC
many	NA	TRBV11-2	TRBJ1-6	CASSPQVGTPEAPLHF	TGTGCCAGCAGCCCCCAGGTGGGGACTCCAGAGGCACCCCTCCACTTT
many	TRBD1	TRBV18	TRBJ1-2	CASSPQGQGNYGYTF	TGTGCCAGCTCACCCCAGGGACAGGGAAACTATGGCTACACCTTC
many	NA	TRBV27	TRBJ1-1	CASRTTRGDGMNTEAFF	TGTGCCAGCAGGACCACCAGGGGTGACGGCATGAACACTGAAGCTTTCTTT
many	TRBD2	TRBV27	TRBJ2-7	CASSLVGGTSPGEAYEQYF	TGTGCCAGCAGTTTAGTTGGGGGGACTAGCCCCGGGGAGGCTTACGAGCAGTACTTC
NA	TRBD1	TRBV18	TRBJ1-2	CASSPILGGEDGYTF	TGTGCCAGCTCACCAATATTAGGGGGCGAAGATGGCTACACCTTC